This paragraph reports one T cell receptor beta chain. Assay used: immunoSEQ multiplex PCR; TCRdb lists only in-frame clones, some missing. Here the sample spans about 44,000 clones, 80% to 95% being singletons. This specimen comes from a study of cytomegalovirus exposure and HLA in healthy donors. The clonotype was recovered from a woman aged 18-29 years in good health and CMV-seronegative. Sequences were obtained from PBMCs.

CDR3 sequence: CASGSSSNQPQHF. CDR3 DNA sequence: TGTGCCAGCGGATCTAGTAGCAATCAGCCCCAGCATTTT. The gene calls are TRBV7-9 and TRBJ1-5; D is unresolved. V lost 8 bases, J lost 0 bases, and 8 bases lay in between. Looked up from germline, CDR1 is SEHNR and CDR2 is FQNEAQ (reference sequence). The CDR3 loop spans 13 amino acids.